The T cell receptor (beta chain) described here comes from a study of blood T cells in healthy people across ages. Turning to the study itself: About one barcoded beta molecule was captured per two T cells (by template switching).

J lost 11 bases, V lost 2 bases, and 14 bases had no gene match. The CDR3 spans 15 residues. Germline CDR1 is ENHRY and CDR2 is SYGVKD. A sample-barcoded 5' primer and a J-beta primer mix were used in a second PCR of roughly 7 to 12 cycles. TCRdb recomputed calls from the 5' RACE reads with MiXCR, one row per CDR3 protein. The table shows about 680,000 distinct CDR3 sequences, with approximately 50% occurring only once. Sequencing used blood. The TCR comes from a woman between 55 and 75 years old in good health. This rearrangement joins TRBV10-3 to TRBJ2-5, with 7 bases fitting TRBD2. The CDR3 DNA reads TGTGCCATCAGTGAGGAGGGAGGGCCTCGGAATGAGCAGTACTTC. Amino acid sequence: CAISEEGGPRNEQYF.